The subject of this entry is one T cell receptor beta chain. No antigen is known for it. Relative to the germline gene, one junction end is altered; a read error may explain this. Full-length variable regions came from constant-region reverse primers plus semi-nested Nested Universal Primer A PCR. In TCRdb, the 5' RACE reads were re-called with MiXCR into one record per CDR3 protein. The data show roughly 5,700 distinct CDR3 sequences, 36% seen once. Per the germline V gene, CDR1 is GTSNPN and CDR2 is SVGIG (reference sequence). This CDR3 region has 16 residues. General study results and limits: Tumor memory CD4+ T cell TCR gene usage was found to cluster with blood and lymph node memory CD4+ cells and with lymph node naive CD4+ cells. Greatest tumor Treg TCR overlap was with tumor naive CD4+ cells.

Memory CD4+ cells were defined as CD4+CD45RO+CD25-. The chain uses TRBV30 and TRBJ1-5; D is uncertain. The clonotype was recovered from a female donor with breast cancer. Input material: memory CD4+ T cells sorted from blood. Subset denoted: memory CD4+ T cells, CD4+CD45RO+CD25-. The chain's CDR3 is CAWSASGVRSNQPQRF. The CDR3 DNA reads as TGTGCCTGGAGTGCTTCCGGGGTTCGGAGCAATCAGCCCCAGCGTTTT.